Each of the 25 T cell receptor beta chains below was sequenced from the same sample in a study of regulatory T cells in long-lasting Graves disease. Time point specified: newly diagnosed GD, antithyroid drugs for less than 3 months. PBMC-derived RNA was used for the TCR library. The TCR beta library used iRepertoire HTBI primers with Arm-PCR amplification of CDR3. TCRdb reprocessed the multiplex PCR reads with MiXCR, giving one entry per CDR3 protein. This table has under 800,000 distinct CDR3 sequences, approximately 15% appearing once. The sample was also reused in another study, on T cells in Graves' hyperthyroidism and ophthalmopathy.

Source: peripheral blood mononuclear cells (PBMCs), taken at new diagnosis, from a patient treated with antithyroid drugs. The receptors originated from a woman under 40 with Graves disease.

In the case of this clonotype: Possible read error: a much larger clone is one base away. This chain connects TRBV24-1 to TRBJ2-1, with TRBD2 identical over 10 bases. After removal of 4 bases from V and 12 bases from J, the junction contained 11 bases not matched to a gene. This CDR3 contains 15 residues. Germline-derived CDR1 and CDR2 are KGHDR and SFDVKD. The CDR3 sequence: CATSDIAGGNDVQFF. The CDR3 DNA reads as TGTGCCACCAGTGACATAGCGGGAGGAAACGATGTGCAGTTCTTC.

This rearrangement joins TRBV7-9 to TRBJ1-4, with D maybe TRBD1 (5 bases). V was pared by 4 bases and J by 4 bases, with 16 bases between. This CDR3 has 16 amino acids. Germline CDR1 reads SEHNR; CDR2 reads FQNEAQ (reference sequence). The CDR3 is CASSSGAGGRNEKLFF. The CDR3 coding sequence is TGTGCCAGCAGCTCCGGGGCGGGCGGCCGTAATGAAAAACTGTTTTTT. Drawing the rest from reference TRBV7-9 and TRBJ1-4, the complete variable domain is DTGVSQNPRHKITKRGQNVTFRCDPISEHNRLYWYRQTLGQGPEFLTYFQNEAQLEKSRLLSDRFSAERPKGSFSTLEIQRTEQGDSAMYLCASSSGAGGRNEKLFFGSGTQLSVL.

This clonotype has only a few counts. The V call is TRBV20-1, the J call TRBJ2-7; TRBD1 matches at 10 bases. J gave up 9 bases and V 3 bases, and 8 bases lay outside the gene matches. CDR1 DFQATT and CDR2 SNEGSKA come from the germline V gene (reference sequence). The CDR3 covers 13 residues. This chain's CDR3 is CSASPTGGSGQYF. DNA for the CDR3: TGCAGTGCTAGCCCGACAGGGGGCTCAGGGCAGTACTTC.

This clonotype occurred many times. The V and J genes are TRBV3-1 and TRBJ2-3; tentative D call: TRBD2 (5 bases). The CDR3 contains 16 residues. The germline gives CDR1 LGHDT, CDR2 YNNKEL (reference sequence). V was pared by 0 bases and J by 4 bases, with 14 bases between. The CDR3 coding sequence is TGTGCCAGCAGCCAAGATTCCGGCTGGGAGCCAGATACGCAGTATTTT. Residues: CASSQDSGWEPDTQYF.

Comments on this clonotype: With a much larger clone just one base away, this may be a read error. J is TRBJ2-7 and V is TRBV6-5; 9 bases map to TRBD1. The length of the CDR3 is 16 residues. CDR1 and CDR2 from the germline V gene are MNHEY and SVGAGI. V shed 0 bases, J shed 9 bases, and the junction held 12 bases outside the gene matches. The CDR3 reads CASSYSGDRVIAGQYF. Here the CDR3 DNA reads TGTGCCAGCAGTTACTCGGGGGACAGGGTTATAGCAGGGCAGTACTTC.

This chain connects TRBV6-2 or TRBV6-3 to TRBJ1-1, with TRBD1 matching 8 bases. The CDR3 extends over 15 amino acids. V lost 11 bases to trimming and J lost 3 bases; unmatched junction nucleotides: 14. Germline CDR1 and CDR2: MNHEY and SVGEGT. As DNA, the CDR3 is TGTGCCGTCCGCAGGGGGCTAAGTGGATACACTGAAGCTTTCTTT. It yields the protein CAVRRGLSGYTEAFF.

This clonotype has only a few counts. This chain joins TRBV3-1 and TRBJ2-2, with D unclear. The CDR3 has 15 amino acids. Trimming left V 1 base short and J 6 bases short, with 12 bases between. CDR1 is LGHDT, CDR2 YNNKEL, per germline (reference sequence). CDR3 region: CASSQAVGKAGELFF. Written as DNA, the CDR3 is TGTGCCAGCAGCCAAGCCGTAGGGAAGGCCGGGGAGCTGTTTTTT.

CDR3 in amino acids: CASSFGGRSIRGANYEQYF. In nucleotides, the CDR3 is TGCGCCAGCAGCTTTGGTGGGAGGTCGATCCGTGGGGCGAACTACGAGCAGTACTTC. The chain couples TRBV5-1 to TRBJ2-7; D is perhaps TRBD2 (6 bases). Germline-derived CDR1 and CDR2 are SGHRS and YFSETQ. CDR3 size: 19 residues. V was trimmed by 2 bases and J by 3 bases, leaving 27 bases between them. Full variable domain (rest looked up from reference TRBV5-1 and TRBJ2-7): KAGVTQTPRYLIKTRGQQVTLSCSPISGHRSVSWYQQTPGQGLQFLFEYFSETQRNKGNFPGRFSGRQFSNSRSEMNVSTLELGDSALYLCASSFGGRSIRGANYEQYFGPGTRLTVT.

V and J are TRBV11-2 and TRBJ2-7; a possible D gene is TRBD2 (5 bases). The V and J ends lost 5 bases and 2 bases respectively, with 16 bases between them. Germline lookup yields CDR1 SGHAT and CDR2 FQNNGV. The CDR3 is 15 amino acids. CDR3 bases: TGTGCCAGCAGCCCCCCCGGAGCGCGGGCCTACGAGCAGTACTTC. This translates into CASSPPGARAYEQYF. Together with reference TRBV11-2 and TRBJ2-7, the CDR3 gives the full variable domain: EAGVAQSPRYKIIEKRQSVAFWCNPISGHATLYWYQQILGQGPKLLIQFQNNGVVDDSQLPKDRFSAERLKGVDSTLKIQPAKLEDSAVYLCASSPPGARAYEQYFGPGTRLTVT.

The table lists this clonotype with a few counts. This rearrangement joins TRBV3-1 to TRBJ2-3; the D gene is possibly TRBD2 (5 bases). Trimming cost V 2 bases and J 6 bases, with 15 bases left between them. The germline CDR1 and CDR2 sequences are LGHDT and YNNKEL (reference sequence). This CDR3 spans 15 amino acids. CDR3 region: CASSQFRTGIDTQYF. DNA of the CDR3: TGTGCCAGCAGCCAATTTCGGACCGGGATTGATACGCAGTATTTT.

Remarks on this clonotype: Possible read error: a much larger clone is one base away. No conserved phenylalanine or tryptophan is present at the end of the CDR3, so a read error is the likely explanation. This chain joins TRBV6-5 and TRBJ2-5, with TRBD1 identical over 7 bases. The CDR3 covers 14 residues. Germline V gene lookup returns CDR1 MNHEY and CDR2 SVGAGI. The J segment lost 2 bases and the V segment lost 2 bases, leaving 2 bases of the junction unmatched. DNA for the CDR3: TGTGCCAGCAGTTACGGGACAGCACAAGAGACCCAGTACCTC. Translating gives CASSYGTAQETQYL.

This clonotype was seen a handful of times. In DNA, the CDR3 is TGCGCCAGCAGCCAAGATTTCTTCGGGGGGCGTGAAGCTTTCTTT. Translating it yields CASSQDFFGGREAFF. The chain couples TRBV4-1 to TRBJ1-1, with D perhaps TRBD1 (6 bases). Looked up from germline, CDR1 is MGHRA and CDR2 is YSYEKL. The CDR3 consists of 15 residues. V was trimmed by 0 bases and J by 7 bases, leaving 15 bases between them.

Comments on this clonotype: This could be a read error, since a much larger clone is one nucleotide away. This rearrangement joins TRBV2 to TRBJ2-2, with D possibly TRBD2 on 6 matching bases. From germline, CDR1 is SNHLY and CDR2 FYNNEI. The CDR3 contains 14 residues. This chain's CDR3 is CASSGMVSTGGLFF. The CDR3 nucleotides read TGTGCCAGCAGTGGCATGGTCAGCACCGGGGGGCTGTTTTTT.

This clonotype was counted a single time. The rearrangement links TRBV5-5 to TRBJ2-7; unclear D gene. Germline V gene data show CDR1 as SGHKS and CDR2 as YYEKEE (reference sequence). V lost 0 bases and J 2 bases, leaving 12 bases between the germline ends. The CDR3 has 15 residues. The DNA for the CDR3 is TGTGCCAGCAGCTTGGGACCGCCCGAAACCTACGAGCAGTACTTC. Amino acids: CASSLGPPETYEQYF.

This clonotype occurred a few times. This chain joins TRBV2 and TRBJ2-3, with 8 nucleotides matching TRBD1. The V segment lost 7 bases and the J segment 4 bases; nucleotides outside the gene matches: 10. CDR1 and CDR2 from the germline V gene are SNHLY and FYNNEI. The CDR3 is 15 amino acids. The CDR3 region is CASMAGQGYADTQYF. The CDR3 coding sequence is TGTGCCAGCATGGCAGGACAGGGTTACGCAGATACGCAGTATTTT.

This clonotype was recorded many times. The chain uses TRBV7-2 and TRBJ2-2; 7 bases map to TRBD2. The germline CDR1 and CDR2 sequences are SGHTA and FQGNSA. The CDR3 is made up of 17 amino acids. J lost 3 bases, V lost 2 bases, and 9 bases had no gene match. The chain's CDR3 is CASSLPWLAAHTGELFF. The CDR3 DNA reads TGTGCCAGCAGCTTACCGTGGCTAGCGGCCCACACCGGGGAGCTGTTTTTT.

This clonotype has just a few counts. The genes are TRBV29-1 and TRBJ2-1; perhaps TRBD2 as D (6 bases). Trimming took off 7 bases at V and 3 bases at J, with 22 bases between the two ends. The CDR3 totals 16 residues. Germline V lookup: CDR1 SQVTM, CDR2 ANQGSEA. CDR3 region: CSANVPRGSSYNEQFF. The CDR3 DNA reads TGCAGCGCCAACGTACCCCGGGGGTCAAGCTACAATGAGCAGTTCTTC.

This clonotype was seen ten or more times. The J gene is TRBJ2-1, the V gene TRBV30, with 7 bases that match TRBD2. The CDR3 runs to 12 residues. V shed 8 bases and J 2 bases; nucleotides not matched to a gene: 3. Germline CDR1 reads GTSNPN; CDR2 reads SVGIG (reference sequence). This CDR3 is CALGGAYNEQFF. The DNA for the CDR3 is TGTGCCCTGGGGGGGGCCTACAATGAGCAGTTCTTC. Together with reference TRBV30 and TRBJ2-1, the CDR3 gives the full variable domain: SQTIHQWPATLVQPVGSPLSLECTVEGTSNPNLYWYRQAAGRGLQLLFYSVGIGQISSEVPQNLSASRPQDRQFILSSKKLLLSDSGFYLCALGGAYNEQFFGPGTRLTVL.

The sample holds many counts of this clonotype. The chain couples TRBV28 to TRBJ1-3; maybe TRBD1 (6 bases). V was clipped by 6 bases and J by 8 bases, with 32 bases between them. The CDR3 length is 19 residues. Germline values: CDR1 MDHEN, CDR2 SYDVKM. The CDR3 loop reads CASRPGQKPRNLGSYTIYF. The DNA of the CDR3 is TGTGCCAGCAGACCCGGACAGAAACCGCGCAATTTGGGGTCGTACACCATATATTTT.

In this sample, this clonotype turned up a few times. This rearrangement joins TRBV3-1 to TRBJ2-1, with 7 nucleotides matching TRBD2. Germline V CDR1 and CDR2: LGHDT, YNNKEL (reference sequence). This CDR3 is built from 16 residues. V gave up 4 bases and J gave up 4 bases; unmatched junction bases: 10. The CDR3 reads CASSPRRSGIYNEQFF. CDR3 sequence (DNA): TGTGCCAGCAGCCCCCGGCGGAGCGGGATATACAATGAGCAGTTCTTC.

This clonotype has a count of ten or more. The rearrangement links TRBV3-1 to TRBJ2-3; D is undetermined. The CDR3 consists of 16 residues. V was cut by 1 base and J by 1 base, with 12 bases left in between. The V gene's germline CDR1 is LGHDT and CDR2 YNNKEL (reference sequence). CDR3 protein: CASSQGVNWGTDTQYF. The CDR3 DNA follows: TGTGCCAGCAGCCAAGGAGTGAATTGGGGCACAGATACGCAGTATTTT.

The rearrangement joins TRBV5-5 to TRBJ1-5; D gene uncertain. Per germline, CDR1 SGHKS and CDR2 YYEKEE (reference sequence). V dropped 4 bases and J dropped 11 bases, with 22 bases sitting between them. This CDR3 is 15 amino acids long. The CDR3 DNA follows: TGTGCCAGCAGCCCAGAGGGAAGGGCTTTTGGGTCCCAGCATTTT. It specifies CASSPEGRAFGSQHF.

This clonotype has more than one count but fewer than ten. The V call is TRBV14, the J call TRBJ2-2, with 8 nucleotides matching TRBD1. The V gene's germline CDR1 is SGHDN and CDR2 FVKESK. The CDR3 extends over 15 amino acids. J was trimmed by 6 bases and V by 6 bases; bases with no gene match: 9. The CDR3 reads CASSPGGRRAGELFF. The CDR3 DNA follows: TGTGCCAGCAGTCCAGGGGGCAGGAGGGCCGGGGAGCTGTTTTTT.

The CDR3 nucleotides read TGTGCCAGCAGCCCAGGATTAGCGGGAGGGCCAAATGAGCAGTTCTTC. Its protein product is CASSPGLAGGPNEQFF. The rearrangement joins TRBV7-3 to TRBJ2-1, with 11 bases aligning to TRBD2. Unmatched junction bases numbered 10, after V lost 5 bases and J lost 7 bases. There are 16 residues in the CDR3. Germline V gene sequence: CDR1 SGHTA, CDR2 FQGTGA. The complete variable domain, with remaining parts taken from reference TRBV7-3 and TRBJ2-1, reads GAGVSQTPSNKVTEKGKYVELRCDPISGHTALYWYRQSLGQGPEFLIYFQGTGAADDSGLPNDRFFAVRPEGSVSTLKIQRTERGDSAVYLCASSPGLAGGPNEQFFGPGTRLTVL.

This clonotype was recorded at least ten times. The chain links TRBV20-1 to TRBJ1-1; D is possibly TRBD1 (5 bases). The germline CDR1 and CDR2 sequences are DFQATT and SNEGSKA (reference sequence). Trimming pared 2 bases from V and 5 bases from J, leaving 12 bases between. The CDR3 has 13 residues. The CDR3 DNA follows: TGCAGTGCTAGACGTCAAGGGGCGACTGAAGCTTTCTTT. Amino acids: CSARRQGATEAFF.